The 29 T cell receptor beta chains below come from one sample, sequenced in a study of identical twins. TCRdb independently ran MiXCR on the 5' RACE reads; one entry per CDR3 protein. This table has approximately 500,000 distinct CDR3 sequences, roughly 15% appearing once. These data also featured in a second study, about yellow fever vaccine responses in identical twins.

The sequenced material came from CD4+ T cells sorted from blood. The receptors originated from a woman aged 18-29 years in good health.

The table lists this clonotype with many counts. This rearrangement joins TRBV20-1 to TRBJ1-5, with D perhaps TRBD1 (6 bases). Trimming pared 2 bases from V and 11 bases from J, leaving 22 bases between. Germline assignment: CDR1 DFQATT and CDR2 SNEGSKA (reference sequence). This CDR3 contains 15 residues. CDR3: CSARNSQGLSGSQHF. The DNA for the CDR3 is TGCAGTGCTAGAAACTCTCAGGGGCTAAGTGGGTCCCAGCATTTT.

This clonotype was seen a single time. The chain has TRBV6-1 and TRBJ1-5; 9 bases line up with TRBD1. The V and J ends lost 6 bases and 5 bases, in that order; junction bases with no gene match: 8. CDR3 length equals 15 residues. Germline V gene data show CDR1 as MNHNS and CDR2 as SASEGT. CDR3 sequence reads: CASSLSDRGHQPQHF. CDR3 bases: TGTGCCAGCAGCCTATCGGACAGGGGACATCAGCCCCAGCATTTT.

The sample holds many counts of this clonotype. The rearrangement joins TRBV12-3 or TRBV12-4 to TRBJ2-1; TRBD1 agrees at 9 bases. CDR3 length equals 15 residues. Unmatched junction bases numbered 12, after V lost 7 bases and J lost 8 bases. The CDR3 DNA is TGTGCCAGCAAAAACTCCGGGACAGGGATCTATGAGCAGTTCTTC. The encoded protein is CASKNSGTGIYEQFF.

The chain links TRBV29-1 to TRBJ2-6, with D possibly being TRBD1 or TRBD2 (5 bases each). The CDR3 consists of 16 residues. Trimming removed 6 bases from V and 0 bases from J, with 15 bases in between. Germline lookup yields CDR1 SQVTM and CDR2 ANQGSEA. For the CDR3, the DNA is TGCAGCGTCGCCGGGACCGCGTACTCTGGGGCCAACGTCCTGACTTTC. Protein product: CSVAGTAYSGANVLTF. Complete variable domain (other parts from reference TRBV29-1 and TRBJ2-6): SAVISQKPSRDICQRGTSLTIQCQVDSQVTMMFWYRQQPGQSLTLIATANQGSEATYESGFVIDKFPISRPNLTFSTLTVSNMSPEDSSIYLCSVAGTAYSGANVLTFGAGSRLTVL.

The table lists this clonotype with a few counts. The rearrangement joins TRBV24-1 to TRBJ2-1; D unclear. This CDR3 contains 13 residues. V dropped 1 base and J dropped 7 bases, with 7 bases sitting between them. CDR1 KGHDR and CDR2 SFDVKD come from the germline V gene. DNA for the CDR3: TGTGCCACCAGTGATTTTGCGGTGAATGAGCAGTTCTTC. It translates to CATSDFAVNEQFF.

This clonotype was detected ten times or more. V is TRBV12-3 or TRBV12-4 and J is TRBJ1-1; weak D call: TRBD1 (6 bases). The CDR3 runs 12 residues. Trimming took off 3 bases at V and 7 bases at J, with 9 bases between the two ends. The CDR3 nucleotides read TGTGCCAGCAGTTTTGGACAGTTTGAAGCTTTCTTT. It is translated as CASSFGQFEAFF.

This clonotype has more than one count but fewer than ten. This sequence joins TRBV18 and TRBJ2-3, with D maybe TRBD2 (6 bases). The CDR3 sequence is 15 residues long. Trimming took off 1 base at V and 5 bases at J, with 13 bases between the two ends. The germline V gene has CDR1 KGHSH and CDR2 LQKENI. CDR3 residues: CASSPLGEEGDTQYF. In DNA form, the CDR3 reads TGTGCCAGCTCACCACTCGGGGAGGAGGGAGATACGCAGTATTTT. Full variable domain (remainder filled in from reference TRBV18 and TRBJ2-3): NAGVMQNPRHLVRRRGQEARLRCSPMKGHSHVYWYRQLPEEGLKFMVYLQKENIIDESGMPKERFSAEFPKEGPSILRIQQVVRGDSAAYFCASSPLGEEGDTQYFGPGTRLTVL.

The V and J genes are TRBV5-5 and TRBJ2-3; no clear D gene. The germline V and J ends were trimmed by 0 bases and 2 bases, with 7 bases remaining between them. The CDR3 is 14 amino acids. The germline gives CDR1 SGHKS, CDR2 YYEKEE (reference sequence). The CDR3: CASSLAQATDTQYF. The CDR3 DNA sequence: TGTGCCAGCAGCTTGGCGCAGGCCACAGATACGCAGTATTTT. Based on the CDR3 plus reference TRBV5-5 and TRBJ2-3, the full variable domain is DAGVTQSPTHLIKTRGQQVTLRCSPISGHKSVSWYQQVLGQGPQFIFQYYEKEERGRGNFPDRFSARQFPNYSSELNVNALLLGDSALYLCASSLAQATDTQYFGPGTRLTVL.

This clonotype was seen more than once but under ten times. V is TRBV7-6 and J is TRBJ2-1, with 9 nucleotides matching TRBD2. The V segment lost 0 bases and the J segment 7 bases; nucleotides outside the gene matches: 10. The CDR3 covers 17 residues. From germline, CDR1 is SGHVS and CDR2 FNYEAQ. As DNA, the CDR3 is TGTGCCAGCAGCTTAGCTGTAGTAGCGGGAGCTGGGAATGAGCAGTTCTTC. Translating gives CASSLAVVAGAGNEQFF.

This clonotype occurred a few times. This chain links TRBV5-1 with TRBJ2-3; 8 bases fit TRBD1. Trimming at V came to 5 bases and at J to 4 bases, leaving 12 bases not matched to a gene. The germline V gene has CDR1 SGHRS and CDR2 YFSETQ. The CDR3 covers 16 residues. CDR3 sequence (DNA): TGCGCCAGCAGACTTCAGGGGGCCCAAGAGGCAGATACGCAGTATTTT. This gives the protein CASRLQGAQEADTQYF.

This clonotype has a handful of counts. This chain's CDR3 is CAISESGRGGADTEAFF. The CDR3 bases are TGTGCCATCAGTGAGTCGGGACGGGGGGGTGCTGACACTGAAGCTTTCTTT. The gene calls are TRBV10-3 and TRBJ1-1; possibly TRBD1 for D (5 bases). Germline lookup yields CDR1 ENHRY and CDR2 SYGVKD. The CDR3 extends over 17 amino acids. V shed 0 bases and J shed 3 bases, with 17 bases lying between them.

This clonotype was seen a handful of times. One end of the junction does not line up with germline, which may come from a read error. The gene calls are TRBV25-1 and TRBJ2-3; 7 nucleotides agree with TRBD2. Germline V gene lookup returns CDR1 MGHDK and CDR2 SYGVNS. The CDR3 spans 15 residues. This chain's CDR3 is CASSEWGGSTDTRYF. In DNA, the CDR3 is TGTGCCAGCAGTGAATGGGGGGGGTCCACAGATACGCGGTATTTT.

Comment on this clonotype: Relative to the germline gene, one junction end is altered; a read error may explain this. The rearrangement uses TRBV9 and TRBJ2-1; TRBD2 aligns across 7 bases. The CDR3 covers 11 residues. Germline loops: CDR1 SGDLS, CDR2 YYNGEE. The CDR3 nucleotides read TGCGCCAGCAGCGGGAACAATGAGCAGTTCTTC. This encodes CASSGNNEQFF. Together with reference TRBV9 and TRBJ2-1, the CDR3 gives the full variable domain: DSGVTQTPKHLITATGQRVTLRCSPRSGDLSVYWYQQSLDQGLQFLIQYYNGEERAKGNILERFSAQQFPDLHSELNLSSLELGDSALYFCASSGNNEQFFGPGTRLTVL.

In its sample, this clonotype was seen a few times. V gene TRBV9 combines with J gene TRBJ2-7; D gene ambiguous. CDR1 SGDLS and CDR2 YYNGEE come from the germline V gene. CDR3 length: 12 amino acids. The ends were cut back, 3 bases at V and 6 bases at J, with 10 bases in the middle. The CDR3 here is CASSDHSGEQYF. CDR3 bases: TGTGCCAGCAGCGACCACTCGGGCGAGCAGTACTTC. Together with reference TRBV9 and TRBJ2-7, the CDR3 gives the full variable domain: DSGVTQTPKHLITATGQRVTLRCSPRSGDLSVYWYQQSLDQGLQFLIQYYNGEERAKGNILERFSAQQFPDLHSELNLSSLELGDSALYFCASSDHSGEQYFGPGTRLTVT.

This clonotype was observed many times. This chain connects TRBV6-1 to TRBJ2-3; either TRBD1 or TRBD2 may supply D (5 bases each). CDR3 length: 15 residues. Deletions cut 6 bases from V and 5 bases from J, with 18 bases between. Germline CDR1 and CDR2: MNHNS and SASEGT. This CDR3 reads CASRRGTAWGDTQYF. For the CDR3, the DNA is TGTGCCAGCAGGAGAGGGACGGCCTGGGGAGATACGCAGTATTTT.

The sample holds a few counts of this clonotype. The rearrangement uses TRBV12-3 or TRBV12-4 and TRBJ1-3; D call uncertain. This CDR3 contains 14 residues. Trimming shortened V by 5 bases and J by 0 bases, and 8 bases separated the two germline ends. The CDR3 DNA sequence: TGTGCCAGCAGTAGAAAGGGCTCTGGAAACACCATATATTTT. Its translation is CASSRKGSGNTIYF.

This clonotype was seen only a few times. The gene calls are TRBV28 and TRBJ2-1, with D perhaps TRBD2 (6 bases). Germline CDR1 reads MDHEN; CDR2 reads SYDVKM. V was cut by 6 bases and J by 1 base, with 7 bases left in between. This CDR3 contains 13 residues. CDR3 in amino acids: CASRGTSYNEQFF. The DNA of the CDR3 is TGTGCCAGCAGGGGGACTTCCTACAATGAGCAGTTCTTC.

This clonotype came up a few times. CDR3 in amino acids: CATISGANVLTF. The CDR3 coding sequence is TGTGCCACCATATCTGGGGCCAACGTCCTGACTTTC. The V and J genes are TRBV19 and TRBJ2-6; no reliable D call. Germline V gene sequence: CDR1 LNHDA, CDR2 SQIVND (reference sequence). CDR3 length: 12 amino acids. V shed 10 bases and J shed 1 base, with 5 bases lying between them.

V gene TRBV5-1 combines with J gene TRBJ2-2; D may be TRBD1 (6 bases). The V end lost 4 bases, the J end lost 0 bases, and 13 bases lay between the germline ends. Germline V lookup: CDR1 SGHRS, CDR2 YFSETQ. This CDR3 has 16 amino acids. The DNA of the CDR3 is TGCGCCAGCAGCCCCACAGGGTTTTCGAACACCGGGGAGCTGTTTTTT. Protein product: CASSPTGFSNTGELFF.

This clonotype was seen a handful of times. The chain joins TRBV11-1 to TRBJ2-1; TRBD2 matches at 8 bases. V was clipped by 6 bases and J by 0 bases; unmatched bases: 13. The CDR3 contains 18 residues. Germline V gives CDR1 SGHAT, CDR2 FQDESV (reference sequence). The CDR3: CASSQRPVAGSSYNEQFF. For the CDR3, the DNA is TGTGCCAGCAGTCAACGGCCTGTAGCGGGGAGCTCCTACAATGAGCAGTTCTTC. Full variable domain (missing parts from reference TRBV11-1 and TRBJ2-1): EAEVAQSPRYKITEKSQAVAFWCDPISGHATLYWYRQILGQGPELLVQFQDESVVDDSQLPKDRFSAERLKGVDSTLKIQPAELGDSAMYLCASSQRPVAGSSYNEQFFGPGTRLTVL.

This clonotype has just a few counts. The rearrangement links TRBV5-1 to TRBJ2-3; 9 nucleotides align to TRBD1. J lost 1 base, V lost 2 bases, and 14 bases had no gene match. The CDR3 extends over 19 amino acids. Per germline, CDR1 SGHRS and CDR2 YFSETQ. CDR3: CASSFTGTGRLYRTDTQYF. The DNA for the CDR3 is TGCGCCAGCAGCTTCACTGGGACAGGGCGACTCTACCGCACAGATACGCAGTATTTT.

The J gene is TRBJ1-5, the V gene TRBV24-1; D is possibly TRBD1 (6 bases). V lost 2 bases and J lost 5, with 12 bases in between. Per the germline V gene, CDR1 is KGHDR and CDR2 is SFDVKD. This CDR3 is 15 amino acids long. DNA for the CDR3: TGTGCCACCAGTGATTCAGGGGTGGGAGATCAGCCCCAGCATTTT. It codes for CATSDSGVGDQPQHF.

CDR3 in amino acids: CASGPSAAKNIQYF. CDR3 in DNA: TGTGCCAGCGGTCCAAGCGCGGCCAAAAACATTCAGTACTTC. The chain links TRBV28 to TRBJ2-4, with no clear D. This CDR3 spans 14 amino acids. V was clipped by 8 bases and J by 1 base, with 12 bases between them. Germline V gene data show CDR1 as MDHEN and CDR2 as SYDVKM.

This clonotype was found many times. V gene TRBV12-3 or TRBV12-4 combines with J gene TRBJ2-3; the match to TRBD2 covers 11 bases. The CDR3 runs 15 residues. With V trimmed by 4 bases and J by 2 bases, 2 bases remained unmatched. The CDR3 nucleotides are TGTGCCAGCAGTTCGACTAGCGGGAACACAGATACGCAGTATTTT. Amino acid sequence: CASSSTSGNTDTQYF.

This rearrangement joins TRBV4-1 to TRBJ2-7, with D hard to call. This CDR3 spans 15 amino acids. Germline assignment: CDR1 MGHRA and CDR2 YSYEKL. Trimming pared 3 bases from V and 2 bases from J, leaving 14 bases between. CDR3 residues: CASSHRADNPYEQYF. The DNA for the CDR3 is TGCGCCAGCAGCCATCGGGCCGATAACCCCTACGAGCAGTACTTC.

There are a few counts of this clonotype. Here the CDR3 reads CASREQGAQTGELFF. The CDR3 bases are TGTGCCAGCAGAGAACAGGGGGCGCAAACCGGGGAGCTGTTTTTT. This chain joins TRBV2 and TRBJ2-2, with 9 bases aligning to TRBD1. V dropped 6 bases and J dropped 5; count of bases not matched to a gene: 7. The CDR3 totals 15 residues. CDR1 and CDR2 from the germline V gene are SNHLY and FYNNEI.

The genes are TRBV3-1 and TRBJ1-1; D call uncertain. Looked up from germline, CDR1 is LGHDT and CDR2 is YNNKEL (reference sequence). This CDR3 contains 13 residues. V gave up 4 bases and J gave up 2 bases, with 8 bases separating them. In DNA, the CDR3 is TGTGCCAGCAGCCGCCACAGTAACACTGAAGCTTTCTTT. Its protein is CASSRHSNTEAFF.

This chain connects TRBV5-1 to TRBJ2-3; unclear D gene. The CDR3 extends over 15 amino acids. V shed 4 bases and J shed 0 bases, with 12 bases lying between them. Germline CDR1 and CDR2: SGHRS and YFSETQ. CDR3 nucleotide sequence: TGCGCCAGCAGCCTGATGCGGCCTAGCACAGATACGCAGTATTTT. Translating gives CASSLMRPSTDTQYF.

The table lists this clonotype with a few counts. J is TRBJ2-1 and V is TRBV7-8, with D perhaps being TRBD1 or TRBD2 (5 bases each). The V gene's germline CDR1 is SGHVS and CDR2 FQNEAQ. Between the trimmed V and J ends, which lost 5 bases and 10 bases, there was a span of 18 bases. The CDR3 loop spans 14 amino acids. In nucleotides, the CDR3 is TGTGCCAGCAGCCTACCTGGGACCGCATCCGAGCAGTTCTTC. As protein: CASSLPGTASEQFF. Variable domain in full (rest from reference TRBV7-8 and TRBJ2-1): GAGVSQSPRYKVAKRGQDVALRCDPISGHVSLFWYQQALGQGPEFLTYFQNEAQLDKSGLPSDRFFAERPEGSVSTLKIQRTQQEDSAVYLCASSLPGTASEQFFGPGTRLTVL.